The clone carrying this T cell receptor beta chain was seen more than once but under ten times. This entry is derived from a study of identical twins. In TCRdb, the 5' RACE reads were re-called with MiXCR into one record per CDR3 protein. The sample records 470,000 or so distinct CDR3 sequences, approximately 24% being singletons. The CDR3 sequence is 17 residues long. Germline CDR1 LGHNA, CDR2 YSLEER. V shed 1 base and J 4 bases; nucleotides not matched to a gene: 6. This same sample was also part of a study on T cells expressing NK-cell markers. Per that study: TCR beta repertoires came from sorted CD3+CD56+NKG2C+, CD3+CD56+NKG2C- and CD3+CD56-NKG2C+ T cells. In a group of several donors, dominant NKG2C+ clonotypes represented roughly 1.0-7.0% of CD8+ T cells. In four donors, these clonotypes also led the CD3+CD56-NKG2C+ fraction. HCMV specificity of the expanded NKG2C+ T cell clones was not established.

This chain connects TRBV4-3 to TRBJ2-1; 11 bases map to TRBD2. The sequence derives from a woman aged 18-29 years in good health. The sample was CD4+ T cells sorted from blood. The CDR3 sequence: CASSQGTSGSLYNEQFF. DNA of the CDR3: TGCGCCAGCAGCCAAGGAACTAGCGGGAGTCTTTACAATGAGCAGTTCTTC.